This TCR beta chain originates from a study of shared T cell receptors in the human thymus (dated by TCRdb to about 2021). Background on the whole study: The study examined how self-reactive, shared T-cell receptor alpha chains are generated in the human thymus.

Library method: the immunoSEQ multiplex PCR assay. TCRdb obtained this table from immuneACCESS and retained in-frame rearrangements with V and J assigned. These tables miss some clones; where compared with another copy, unresolved V genes account for less than half of the shortfall, and the remainder is unexplained. This sample is represented by some 400,000 clones; approximately 95% of them were singletons. Jointly, the top ten make up 0.015% to 0.025% of the sample. A remark on this clone: Its specific antigen is unknown. No base qualities exist here, and no much larger clone lies one base off it.

The junction carries 20 bases between V and J, which are trimmed by 0 bases and 6 bases respectively. CDR1 is given as GTSNPN and CDR2 as SVGIG, both from the germline V gene (reference sequence). The CDR3, from cysteine to phenylalanine, totals 17 residues. The only DNA kept is the CDR3, 51 bases in frame from the first base. This sequence was found in a human donor. The sequence links TRBV30 to TRBJ2-2, with the D gene not confidently named. Material for sequencing was thymocytes. This receptor has the CDR3 CAWSVIKAPSGAGELFF. The DNA sequence is TGTGCCTGGAGTGTAATAAAGGCCCCATCCGGCGCCGGGGAGCTGTTTTTT.